One and the same sample provided the 2 T cell receptor beta chains below, sequenced in a study of vaccination effects on CD4 cells after COVID-19. These receptors lack a known antigen. Repertoires were generated with immunoSEQ multiplex PCR, while TCRdb's copy carries only in-frame clones and drops some. In the table there are tens of thousands of clones, around four fifths of which are singletons. Antigen-specific CD4+ T cells were first expanded with viral peptide pools by the ViraFEST assay and only then sequenced. Following culture for about 11 days, CD4+ T cells were isolated. The participants, recipients of two vaccine doses, got either BNT162b2 or mRNA-1273. The sequences come from CD4+ T cells from PBMCs cultured with SARS-CoV-2 spike peptides, collected after COVID-19 vaccination. All receptors derive from a human donor who received a COVID-19 vaccine.

J is TRBJ2-1 and V is TRBV7-6; TRBD2 matches at 12 bases. V shed 5 bases, J shed 4 bases, and the junction held 12 bases outside the gene matches. The CDR3 contains 18 residues. Germline loops: CDR1 SGHVS, CDR2 FNYEAQ. This CDR3 reads CASSPRTQGTSGYNEQFF. CDR3 coding DNA: TGTGCCAGCAGCCCCAGGACCCAGGGGACTAGCGGGTACAATGAGCAGTTCTTC.

This chain links TRBV7-6 with TRBJ1-3, with D possibly TRBD1 on 5 matching bases. The CDR3 loop spans 16 amino acids. Germline V lookup: CDR1 SGHVS, CDR2 FNYEAQ. V dropped 5 bases and J dropped 1 base, with 15 bases sitting between them. This chain's CDR3 is CASSEDIVFSGNTIYF. The CDR3, as DNA: TGTGCCAGCAGCGAGGACATAGTCTTTTCTGGAAACACCATATATTTT.